Presented here are 8 T cell receptor beta chains from one specimen sequenced in a study of T cell changes during pregnancy in multiple sclerosis. Only in-frame clones appear in the TCRdb table, and some are missing; sequencing was by immunoSEQ multiplex PCR. The sample contains under 100,000 clones, 90% to 95% of which appear only once. The sample was peripheral blood, taken in the second trimester of pregnancy. The receptors shown here come from a female donor with multiple sclerosis, enrolled in a pregnancy study.

The rearrangement joins TRBV9 to TRBJ2-7; 9 bases agree with TRBD2. V shed 0 bases and J 0 bases; nucleotides not matched to a gene: 4. There are 16 residues in the CDR3. Germline CDR1 and CDR2: SGDLS and YYNGEE. The CDR3 coding sequence is TGTGCCAGCAGCGTAGGGGGTAGCGGGAGCTCCTACGAGCAGTACTTC. Protein sequence: CASSVGGSGSSYEQYF.

The V gene is TRBV5-1, the J gene TRBJ1-3; D gene ambiguous. Germline-derived CDR1 and CDR2 are SGHRS and YFSETQ. The CDR3 sequence is 14 residues long. The V gene lost 4 bases and the J gene lost 4 bases, with 12 bases spanning the gap. The CDR3 DNA is TGCGCCAGCAGCGCCGCAGGTTCCGGAAACACCATATATTTT. Translation: CASSAAGSGNTIYF.

The V call is TRBV5-4, the J call TRBJ2-1; 7 bases are a match to TRBD2. Trimming took 4 bases from V and 9 from J; bases not matched to a gene: 13. This CDR3 spans 15 amino acids. Per the germline V gene, CDR1 is SGHNT and CDR2 is YYREEE (reference sequence). The CDR3 DNA reads as TGTGCCAGCAGCGTACCGGGACTAAATCATGGTGAGCAGTTCTTC. This translates into CASSVPGLNHGEQFF.

This clone was observed a single time. The chain couples TRBV7-9 to TRBJ2-3; D is perhaps TRBD1 (6 bases). Germline CDR1 reads SEHNR; CDR2 reads FQNEAQ (reference sequence). V gave up 3 bases and J gave up 4 bases, with 17 bases separating them. The CDR3 runs 16 residues. CDR3: CASSFNPVGGPDTQYF. For the CDR3, the DNA is TGTGCCAGCAGCTTTAATCCGGTAGGGGGTCCAGATACGCAGTATTTT.

The chain joins TRBV6-5 to TRBJ1-1; the match to TRBD1 covers 10 bases. Trimming at V came to 0 bases and at J to 3 bases, leaving 4 bases not matched to a gene. This CDR3 is built from 16 residues. Per germline, CDR1 MNHEY and CDR2 SVGAGI. CDR3 sequence reads: CASSYSRTGGDTEAFF. CDR3 nucleotides: TGTGCCAGCAGTTACTCGCGGACAGGGGGGGACACTGAAGCTTTCTTT.

The rearrangement joins TRBV11-3 to TRBJ1-1; D might be TRBD1 (6 bases). This CDR3 has 14 residues. V lost 9 bases, J lost 2 bases, and 16 bases lay in between. Germline assignment: CDR1 SGHNT and CDR2 YENEEA. The CDR3 region has the DNA TGTGCCAGAGGGTTGGACAGCACAAACACTGAAGCTTTCTTT. This encodes CARGLDSTNTEAFF.

The J gene is TRBJ2-7, the V gene TRBV6-6, with 8 positions matching TRBD2. V was clipped by 10 bases and J by 6 bases; unmatched bases: 11. Germline V gene data show CDR1 as MNHNY and CDR2 as SVGAGI (reference sequence). The CDR3 totals 13 residues. Written as DNA, the CDR3 is TGTGCCACGAGGCGGGGGGCCCGTACCGAGCAGTACTTC. Amino acid sequence: CATRRGARTEQYF.

CDR3 protein: CASSPPRGTYEQYF. In DNA, the CDR3 is TGTGCCAGTAGTCCCCCCAGGGGGACCTACGAGCAGTACTTC. The chain combines TRBV19 with TRBJ2-7; TRBD1 aligns across 7 bases. The CDR3 loop spans 14 amino acids. The junction had 6 bases not matched to a gene; V was cut back by 5 bases and J by 2 bases. Germline lookup yields CDR1 LNHDA and CDR2 SQIVND (reference sequence).